This T cell receptor (beta chain) was sequenced during a study of vaccination and CD4 T cells after COVID-19. Study information: Sampling post-COVID took place a median 101 days after diagnosis (range 35 to 161).

Sequencing of the DNA from cultured CD4+ T cells was carried out with the Oncomine TCR Beta short-read assay. MiXCR was run by TCRdb on the PCR reads, yielding one entry per CDR3 protein. The data show about 27,000 distinct CDR3 sequences, less than 80% seen once. The germline V gene encodes CDR1 KGHDR and CDR2 SFDVKD. The CDR3 contains 15 residues. The V gene end was trimmed by 5 bases and the J gene end by 5 bases; junction bases not matched to a gene: 11. About this clonotype: The antigen is not known.

Treatment here: roughly ten-day PBMC culture with coronavirus spike peptide pools or control peptides (ViraFEST assay). Prior SARS-CoV-2 infection was excluded in healthy vaccine recipients by negative nucleocapsid antibodies before and after vaccination. Peptide pools at approximately 10 ug/ml stimulated 2 million or so PBMCs per well with about 9.5 IU/ml IL-2. The sequenced sample was CD4+ T cells from blood, cultured in vitro, obtained after SARS-CoV-2 vaccination. V is TRBV24-1 and J is TRBJ2-7; 7 bases map to TRBD1. The receptor's source is a human donor who received a COVID-19 vaccine. The CDR3: CATSGIRDSRNEQYF. CDR3 sequence (DNA): TGTGCCACCAGTGGTATACGGGACAGCCGCAACGAGCAGTACTTC.